Following are 32 T cell receptor beta chains from one sample sequenced in a study of tumor-infiltrating lymphocytes in primary liver carcinoma. Starting from approximately 500 ng of total RNA, TCR beta cDNA was produced with a primer in the constant region. Investigators got TCR beta libraries out of three nested multiplex PCR rounds, done with slightly modified ARM-PCR. TRBV1-TRBV30 forward primers paired with a C-beta reverse primer drove the first two PCR rounds, ten to eleven cycles each. TCRdb re-analysed the multiplex PCR reads in MiXCR, keeping a single row per CDR3 protein. The sample records approximately 300,000 distinct CDR3 sequences, roughly 60% being singletons. Out of unsorted whole blood came the blood RNA, and germline DNA was extracted as well. Sequenced sample: peripheral blood. The receptors derive from a middle-aged man with primary liver carcinoma and hepatitis B virus infection.

V and J are TRBV6-2 or TRBV6-3 and TRBJ2-2, with D maybe TRBD2 (5 bases). From germline, CDR1 is MNHEY and CDR2 SVGEGT. The CDR3 has 15 amino acids. V lost 7 bases and J 2 bases, leaving 14 bases between the germline ends. Here the CDR3 DNA reads TGTGCCAGCAATCGATTCCCGGGAAACACCGGGGAGCTGTTTTTT. Protein product: CASNRFPGNTGELFF.

The chain employs TRBV2 and TRBJ1-6, with D perhaps TRBD1 (5 bases). The length of the CDR3 is 14 residues. Germline loops: CDR1 SNHLY, CDR2 FYNNEI. The germline V and J ends were trimmed by 2 bases and 7 bases, with 9 bases remaining between them. Here the CDR3 reads CASSERTRNSPLHF. The DNA for the CDR3 is TGTGCCAGCAGTGAACGGACAAGGAATTCACCCCTCCACTTT.

In regard to this clonotype: A junction end diverges from the germline sequence, so it may reflect a read error. This rearrangement joins TRBV10-1 to TRBJ2-3; possibly TRBD1 or TRBD2 for D (6 bases each). Germline loops: CDR1 WNHNN, CDR2 SYGVQD (reference sequence). This CDR3 is built from 14 residues. CDR3 sequence (DNA): TGCGCCACCAAGGGGGGAGACGGCACAGATACGCGGTATTTT. It translates to CATKGGDGTDTRYF.

For this clonotype: A junction boundary mismatches the germline segment, possibly from a read error. Here the CDR3 reads CVSSLLSTSSGITIYF. The CDR3 DNA sequence: TGTGTCAGCAGTTTACTTTCGACGTCCTCTGGAATCACCATATATTTT. This chain connects TRBV12-3 or TRBV12-4 to TRBJ1-3, with D hard to call. The CDR3 is made up of 16 amino acids.

Details on this clonotype: The CDR3 ends on some other residue instead of the conserved phenylalanine or tryptophan, so this is likely a read error. The genes are TRBV4-3 and TRBJ2-5, with TRBD2 as a possible D gene (6 bases). Germline V gives CDR1 LGHNA, CDR2 YSLEER. V was shortened by 1 base and J by 4 bases, with 16 bases between the two germline ends. The CDR3 is 16 amino acids. The CDR3 nucleotides are TGCGCCAGCAGCCAAGGCGAGGGGCGGGAACTAGAGACCCAGTACCTA. Protein: CASSQGEGRELETQYL.

At least ten counts were recorded for this clonotype. The V gene is TRBV6-5, the J gene TRBJ2-4; D call uncertain. Germline CDR1 is MNHEY and CDR2 is SVGAGI. The CDR3 runs to 14 residues. The V gene lost 0 bases and the J gene lost 9 bases, with 12 bases spanning the gap. As DNA, the CDR3 is TGTGCCAGCAGTTACTCGAACCCCAATGGCATTCAGTACTTC. It yields the protein CASSYSNPNGIQYF.

The chain joins TRBV28 to TRBJ2-3; 9 bases are shared with TRBD2. The ends lost 3 bases at V and 1 base at J; junction bases unmatched: 11. The length of the CDR3 is 18 residues. Germline V gene sequence: CDR1 MDHEN, CDR2 SYDVKM. The CDR3 DNA sequence: TGTGCCAGCAGTTTCCCTACGGCTAGCGGGAAGGGCACAGATACGCAGTATTTT. Its protein is CASSFPTASGKGTDTQYF. Filled out from reference TRBV28 and TRBJ2-3, the complete variable domain reads DVKVTQSSRYLVKRTGEKVFLECVQDMDHENMFWYRQDPGLGLRLIYFSYDVKMKEKGDIPEGYSVSREKKERFSLILESASTNQTSMYLCASSFPTASGKGTDTQYFGPGTRLTVL.

With regard to this clonotype: A read error may be the cause here, since a much bigger clone is one base away. The gene calls are TRBV6-6 and TRBJ2-1; D is perhaps TRBD2 (5 bases). Trimming removed 6 bases at V and 8 bases at J, with 14 bases between. There are 13 residues in the CDR3. The germline V gene has CDR1 MNHNY and CDR2 SVGAGI (reference sequence). The CDR3 protein is CASSSPSWDEQFF. In nucleotides, the CDR3 is TGTGCCAGCAGCTCCCCTAGCTGGGATGAGCAGTTCTTC.

The chain recombines TRBV10-1 with TRBJ2-2, with D perhaps matching TRBD2 (6 bases). The CDR3 is 14 residues long. Germline V gene lookup returns CDR1 WNHNN and CDR2 SYGVQD (reference sequence). Trimming removed 5 bases from V and 3 bases from J, with 10 bases in between. The DNA of the CDR3 is TGCGCCAGCAGTCGGGAGCCCGACACCGGGGAGCTGTTTTTT. Its translation: CASSREPDTGELFF.

With respect to this clonotype: A much larger clone differs from this one at a single base, so this may be a read error. V and J are TRBV29-1 and TRBJ2-2; 9 bases are shared with TRBD1. The CDR3 spans 12 residues. From germline, CDR1 is SQVTM and CDR2 ANQGSEA. CDR3 amino acids: CTSQGAAGVLFF. CDR3 DNA sequence: TGCACCTCACAGGGGGCAGCCGGGGTGCTGTTTTTT.

This clonotype was observed many times. The chain couples TRBV29-1 to TRBJ2-2; D perhaps matches TRBD2 (6 bases). The germline V and J ends were trimmed by 6 bases and 1 base, with 9 bases remaining between them. Germline V gives CDR1 SQVTM, CDR2 ANQGSEA. This CDR3 spans 13 amino acids. In DNA form, the CDR3 reads TGCAGCGTCTCTAGCGAGAACACCGGGGAGCTGTTTTTT. It codes for CSVSSENTGELFF.

This clonotype was observed at least ten times. This chain connects TRBV29-1 to TRBJ1-2, with a tentative D call TRBD1 (5 bases). Trimming took 6 bases from V and 2 from J, leaving 10 bases between them. Germline CDR1 SQVTM, CDR2 ANQGSEA. The CDR3 is made up of 12 amino acids. CDR3 nucleotide sequence: TGCAGCGTCCCCGGGGCGAACTATGGCTACACCTTC. This encodes CSVPGANYGYTF.

As to this clonotype: A read error may explain this, as a much larger clone is one base away. V and J are TRBV29-1 and TRBJ2-3, with 9 bases lining up with TRBD1. In germline, CDR1 is SQVTM, CDR2 ANQGSEA. J was trimmed by 5 bases and V by 2 bases; bases with no gene match: 8. The CDR3 has 15 amino acids. This chain's CDR3 is CSVEHRTGELDTQYF. CDR3 nucleotides: TGCAGCGTTGAACACAGGACAGGGGAGTTAGATACGCAGTATTTT.

This clonotype was seen at least ten times. V usage is TRBV7-9 and J usage is TRBJ2-2, with D uncertain. Looked up from germline, CDR1 is SEHNR and CDR2 is FQNEAQ (reference sequence). This CDR3 is 13 amino acids long. Trimming cost V 3 bases and J 3 bases, with 5 bases left between them. For the CDR3, the DNA is TGTGCCAGCAGCTTGACTTACACCGGGGAGCTGTTTTTT. This gives the protein CASSLTYTGELFF.

For this clonotype: Its ends do not fully match the called genes, so a read error is possible. The rearrangement uses TRBV5-1 and TRBJ2-5; D unclear. Germline values: CDR1 SGHRS, CDR2 YFSETQ. CDR3 length: 14 amino acids. As DNA, the CDR3 is TGCACCAGCAGCTTGGGATCCACCTCGGAAACCCAGTACTTC. This translates into CTSSLGSTSETQYF.

V gene TRBV6-5 combines with J gene TRBJ2-7, with 10 bases matching TRBD2. V gave up 4 bases and J gave up 7 bases; unmatched junction bases: 7. Germline CDR1 is MNHEY and CDR2 is SVGAGI. This CDR3 spans 14 amino acids. CDR3 coding DNA: TGTGCCAGCAGTTCCCTAGCGGGGGCGGCGGAGCAGTACTTC. Protein sequence: CASSSLAGAAEQYF.

In regard to this clonotype: A junction end diverges from the germline sequence, so it may reflect a read error. The chain recombines TRBV5-6 with TRBJ2-1; D tentatively fits TRBD1 or TRBD2 (5 bases each). The CDR3 is 14 residues long. Germline V gives CDR1 SGHDT, CDR2 YYEEEE. For the CDR3, the DNA is TGTGTCAGCAGCTCCCAGGGCTCGAGGGATGAGCAGTTCTTC. Its translation: CVSSSQGSRDEQFF.

This chain uses TRBV6-1 with TRBJ1-5; D not certain. CDR3 size: 14 residues. Germline-derived CDR1 and CDR2 are MNHNS and SASEGT. V was pared by 7 bases and J by 0 bases, with 10 bases between. CDR3 amino acids: CASISGDSNQPQHF. DNA of the CDR3: TGTGCCAGCATATCCGGGGATAGCAATCAGCCCCAGCATTTT.

This rearrangement joins TRBV12-3 or TRBV12-4 to TRBJ2-1; 7 positions agree with TRBD1. This CDR3 spans 13 amino acids. The junction had 10 bases not matched to a gene; V was cut back by 5 bases and J by 12 bases. This CDR3 is CASSHLGQSVQFF. The CDR3 DNA follows: TGTGCCAGCAGTCATTTGGGACAGAGTGTGCAGTTCTTC.

Remarks on this clonotype: A much larger clone sits a single nucleotide away, making a read error possible. The V and J genes are TRBV5-4 and TRBJ1-6, with D uncertain. The CDR3 covers 13 residues. CDR1 and CDR2 (germline): SGHNT, YYREEE (reference sequence). The CDR3: CASSFGHGSHLHF. CDR3 bases: TGTGCCAGCAGCTTTGGTCACGGCTCACACCTCCACTTT.

Details on this clonotype: A junction boundary mismatches the germline segment, possibly from a read error. The chain joins TRBV29-1 to TRBJ2-3; weak D call: TRBD2 (5 bases). CDR1 and CDR2 (germline): SQVTM, ANQGSEA. The CDR3 is 13 amino acids. The CDR3 bases are TGCAGCGTTGGTAGGGAGCCCGGAGATACACAGTATTTT. Translated: CSVGREPGDTQYF.

In the case of this clonotype: This clone may be a read error of a much larger clone one base away. The rearrangement links TRBV12-3 or TRBV12-4 to TRBJ2-7, with D unclear. Trimming removed 5 bases from V and 6 bases from J, with 11 bases in between. The length of the CDR3 is 12 residues. The CDR3 nucleotides are TGTGCCAGCAGTCTAGGCCTCTGCGAGCAGTACTTC. It is translated as CASSLGLCEQYF.

About this clonotype itself: The junction departs from germline at one end; a sequencing error may be responsible. The V and J genes are TRBV12-3 or TRBV12-4 and TRBJ2-3, with 11 bases identical to TRBD2. The CDR3 is 16 amino acids. The CDR3 DNA is TGTGCCAGCAGACTAGCGGGAGCGAGCATCACAGATACGAAGTATTTT. Translating it yields CASRLAGASITDTKYF.

This clonotype was counted many times. The J gene is TRBJ1-2, the V gene TRBV4-3; TRBD1 matches at 7 bases. Trimming cost V 4 bases and J 5 bases; bases outside gene matches: 1. In germline, CDR1 is LGHNA, CDR2 YSLEER. This CDR3 is built from 12 residues. The CDR3 DNA sequence: TGCGCCAGCAGCCTACAGGGGTATGGCTACACCTTC. It encodes CASSLQGYGYTF.

A word on this clonotype: A read error may produce the germline difference seen at one junction end. The gene calls are TRBV11-1 and TRBJ2-3, with no clear D. Per germline, CDR1 SGHAT and CDR2 FQDESV (reference sequence). There are 14 residues in the CDR3. The CDR3 reads CASSPLDAGDMQYF. For the CDR3, the DNA is TGTGCCAGCAGCCCTCTGGACGCAGGAGATATGCAGTATTTT. Filled out from reference TRBV11-1 and TRBJ2-3, the complete variable domain reads EAEVAQSPRYKITEKSQAVAFWCDPISGHATLYWYRQILGQGPELLVQFQDESVVDDSQLPKDRFSAERLKGVDSTLKIQPAELGDSAMYLCASSPLDAGDMQYFGPGTRLTVL.

As for this clonotype: Compared with germline, one end of the junction differs, possibly owing to a read error. CDR3 sequence reads: CSVIHGRGIQCF. The CDR3, as DNA: TGCAGCGTAATTCACGGGCGAGGCATTCAGTGCTTC. J is TRBJ2-4 and V is TRBV29-1; D not certain. Germline values: CDR1 SQVTM, CDR2 ANQGSEA. The CDR3 totals 12 residues.

This clonotype has only a few counts. The chain links TRBV11-1 to TRBJ2-7; unclear D gene. This CDR3 has 12 residues. Looked up from germline, CDR1 is SGHAT and CDR2 is FQDESV (reference sequence). Trimming shortened V by 1 base and J by 7 bases, and 8 bases separated the two germline ends. As DNA, the CDR3 is TGTGCCAGCAGCTTAGGGGCCGGGGAGCAGTACTTC. Protein sequence: CASSLGAGEQYF.

As concerns this clonotype: The junction and the germline gene differ at one end; a read error may be behind it. V gene TRBV6-6 combines with J gene TRBJ1-4; D possibly corresponds to TRBD1 (5 bases). Germline V CDR1 and CDR2: MNHNY, SVGAGI (reference sequence). The CDR3 extends over 14 amino acids. CDR3 residues: CASTTGANNEKLSF. As DNA, the CDR3 is TGTGCCAGCACGACCGGGGCCAATAATGAAAAACTGTCTTTT.

Comment on this clonotype: A much larger clone differs by one base, so this may be a read error. The chain uses TRBV5-4 and TRBJ2-1; TRBD2 aligns across 9 bases. CDR1 SGHNT and CDR2 YYREEE come from the germline V gene (reference sequence). There are 17 residues in the CDR3. For the CDR3, the DNA is TGTGCCAGCAGCCCAACGACTAGCGGAAGCTCCTACGATGAGCAGTTCTTC. Its translation: CASSPTTSGSSYDEQFF.

To note about this clonotype: Being one base from a much bigger clone, this may be a read error. V and J are TRBV6-1 and TRBJ2-7; D remains unclear. Germline CDR1 reads MNHNS; CDR2 reads SASEGT. The CDR3 loop spans 11 amino acids. V lost 10 bases and J 1 base, leaving 8 bases between the germline ends. CDR3 in amino acids: CANSASYEQYF. CDR3 nucleotide sequence: TGTGCCAACAGCGCATCCTACGAGCAGTACTTC.

This clonotype was picked up one time. One junction end disagrees with the germline gene, perhaps due to a read error. V usage is TRBV29-1 and J usage is TRBJ1-1, with D perhaps matching TRBD1 (6 bases). The CDR3 extends over 15 amino acids. Germline values: CDR1 SQVTM, CDR2 ANQGSEA. The CDR3 DNA sequence: TGCAGCGGGCAGTTGTTGGGGGCAGGGAACACTGAAGCTTTTTTT. It specifies CSGQLLGAGNTEAFF.

CDR3 sequence (DNA): TGTGCCAGCAGCCACGGACTTTTGAACACCGGGGAGCTGTTTTTT. Its protein is CASSHGLLNTGELFF. The rearrangement uses TRBV5-6 and TRBJ2-2; a weak D match, TRBD2 (5 bases). Germline lookup yields CDR1 SGHDT and CDR2 YYEEEE. The CDR3 loop spans 15 amino acids. Deletions cut 4 bases from V and 1 base from J, with 11 bases between.